The 25 T cell receptor beta chains below all came from one sample that was sequenced in a study of a mutant IDH1 vaccine in newly diagnosed glioma. These receptors have no known antigen. Time point here: week 35, safety follow-up. A 20-mer mutant IDH1 peptide at 300 ug was injected subcutaneously with topical imiquimod. Method: immunoSEQ multiplex PCR; TCRdb's copy keeps in-frame clones and lacks some. The data contain approximately 50,000 clones, under 85% of them singletons. The material was PBMCs, obtained from a glioma patient whose treatment included an IDH1 peptide vaccine. These receptors were collected from a man aged 40-49 years with glioma.

J is TRBJ2-7 and V is TRBV5-4; TRBD1 might be the D (6 bases). This CDR3 region has 13 residues. V lost 1 base and J lost 5, with 10 bases in between. Germline CDR1 SGHNT, CDR2 YYREEE (reference sequence). The CDR3, as DNA: TGTGCCAGCAGCTTGACAGGGAGCCACGAGCAGTACTTC. Residues: CASSLTGSHEQYF.

The V gene is TRBV6-1, the J gene TRBJ1-1; the match to TRBD1 covers 7 bases. There are 13 residues in the CDR3. With V trimmed by 7 bases and J by 3 bases, 5 bases remained unmatched. Germline V gives CDR1 MNHNS, CDR2 SASEGT. CDR3 in amino acids: CASKYTGDTEAFF. The DNA for the CDR3 is TGTGCCAGCAAATATACAGGGGACACTGAAGCTTTCTTT.

This rearrangement joins TRBV5-1 to TRBJ2-5; D is undetermined. Trimming left V 1 base short and J 2 bases short, with 12 bases between. This CDR3 has 15 amino acids. Germline CDR1 is SGHRS and CDR2 is YFSETQ. CDR3: CASSLLVGKQETQYF. In DNA, the CDR3 is TGCGCCAGCAGCTTGCTTGTGGGGAAACAAGAGACCCAGTACTTC. The full variable domain, with the rest looked up from reference TRBV5-1 and TRBJ2-5, is KAGVTQTPRYLIKTRGQQVTLSCSPISGHRSVSWYQQTPGQGLQFLFEYFSETQRNKGNFPGRFSGRQFSNSRSEMNVSTLELGDSALYLCASSLLVGKQETQYFGPGTRLLVL.

The chain is built from TRBV14 and TRBJ1-3, with unresolved D. The CDR3 runs 15 residues. Germline assignment: CDR1 SGHDN and CDR2 FVKESK. Trimming cost V 3 bases and J 0 bases, with 9 bases left between them. The CDR3 loop is CASSHQEFSGNTIYF. The CDR3 DNA follows: TGTGCCAGCAGCCACCAGGAATTCTCTGGAAACACCATATATTTT.

A single count supports this clone. V is TRBV19 and J is TRBJ1-6; D remains unclear. This CDR3 is 13 amino acids long. V shed 3 bases and J shed 7 bases, with 7 bases lying between them. CDR1 is LNHDA, CDR2 SQIVND, per germline (reference sequence). The CDR3 nucleotides are TGTGCCAGTAGTATCTCGGGGAATTCACCCCTCCACTTT. Protein product: CASSISGNSPLHF. The variable domain in full, with the rest retrieved from reference TRBV19 and TRBJ1-6, is DGGITQSPKYLFRKEGQNVTLSCEQNLNHDAMYWYRQDPGQGLRLIYYSQIVNDFQKGDIAEGYSVSREKKESFPLTVTSAQKNPTAFYLCASSISGNSPLHFGNGTRLTVT.

Turning to this clone: One end of the junction does not line up with germline, which may come from a read error. The V call is TRBV5-1, the J call TRBJ2-3; the D gene is possibly TRBD2 (6 bases). CDR3 size: 15 residues. Germline loops: CDR1 SGHRS, CDR2 YFSETQ. The CDR3 DNA is TGCGCCAGCAGGTTGGGGGGATCTAGCACAGATACGCAGTATTTT. It codes for CASRLGGSSTDTQYF.

This sequence joins TRBV27 and TRBJ1-1, with TRBD1 matching over 9 bases. The J segment lost 2 bases and the V segment lost 6 bases, leaving 16 bases of the junction unmatched. The germline V gene encodes CDR1 MNHEY and CDR2 SMNVEV (reference sequence). CDR3 length equals 18 residues. CDR3 sequence (DNA): TGTGCCAGCAGGGCAAGACTCGGGACAGGGAGGGGAAACACTGAAGCTTTCTTT. It is translated as CASRARLGTGRGNTEAFF.

This chain uses TRBV7-2 with TRBJ2-7; no definite D call. CDR1 SGHTA and CDR2 FQGNSA come from the germline V gene. The CDR3 runs to 13 residues. V lost 3 bases, J lost 5 bases, and 11 bases lay in between. For the CDR3, the DNA is TGTGCCAGCAGCTTCACCCCTATACACGAGCAGTACTTC. Protein sequence: CASSFTPIHEQYF.

V is TRBV19 and J is TRBJ2-7; 7 nucleotides agree with TRBD1. The CDR3 loop spans 15 amino acids. Germline V gene data show CDR1 as LNHDA and CDR2 as SQIVND (reference sequence). After removal of 3 bases from V and 1 base from J, the junction contained 6 bases not matched to a gene. In DNA, the CDR3 is TGTGCCAGTAGTATCCTCCGGGACAGATCCTACGAGCAGTACTTC. It is translated as CASSILRDRSYEQYF.

The chain carries TRBV7-9 and TRBJ1-1; TRBD1 is a possible D gene (6 bases). Per the germline V gene, CDR1 is SEHNR and CDR2 is FQNEAQ (reference sequence). Trimming removed 1 base from V and 3 bases from J, with 12 bases in between. The CDR3 has 15 residues. For the CDR3, the DNA is TGTGCCAGCAGCTTAGGTAACAGGGCGGACACTGAAGCTTTCTTT. Translation gives CASSLGNRADTEAFF.

The chain combines TRBV10-3 with TRBJ2-2; tentative D call: TRBD1 (5 bases). V was shortened by 1 base and J by 1 base, with 10 bases between the two germline ends. Germline CDR1 and CDR2: ENHRY and SYGVKD. The CDR3 is made up of 16 amino acids. The CDR3 sequence: CAISEFGRENTGELFF. The CDR3 region has the DNA TGTGCCATCAGTGAGTTCGGCAGGGAGAACACCGGGGAGCTGTTTTTT.

V and J are TRBV6-6 and TRBJ1-2; D perhaps matches TRBD1 (6 bases). The CDR3 contains 14 residues. Between the trimmed V and J ends, which lost 5 bases and 3 bases, there was a span of 13 bases. In germline, CDR1 is MNHNY, CDR2 SVGAGI (reference sequence). In nucleotides, the CDR3 is TGTGCCAGCAGTAGGGACACGAACTACTATGGCTACACCTTC. Its protein is CASSRDTNYYGYTF.

The J gene is TRBJ1-2, the V gene TRBV7-9, with 9 bases fitting TRBD1. Germline CDR1 SEHNR, CDR2 FQNEAQ (reference sequence). The CDR3 is made up of 15 amino acids. After removal of 4 bases from V and 8 bases from J, the junction contained 11 bases not matched to a gene. CDR3 protein: CASSSSLGTGQGYTF. The CDR3 region has the DNA TGTGCCAGCAGCTCCTCGCTCGGGACAGGGCAGGGCTACACCTTC.

The chain couples TRBV15 to TRBJ2-3; possible D gene TRBD1, 6 bases. CDR1 and CDR2 (germline): LNHNV, YYDKDF (reference sequence). The V and J ends lost 0 bases and 0 bases respectively, with 10 bases between them. This CDR3 spans 16 amino acids. The CDR3 region is CATSRDRRGSTDTQYF. The CDR3 DNA sequence: TGTGCCACCAGCAGAGATCGAAGGGGGAGCACAGATACGCAGTATTTT. The full variable domain, in which reference TRBV15 and TRBJ2-3 provide the parts outside the CDR3, is DAMVIQNPRYQVTQFGKPVTLSCSQTLNHNVMYWYQQKSSQAPKLLFHYYDKDFNNEADTPDNFQSRRPNTSFCFLDIRSPGLGDTAMYLCATSRDRRGSTDTQYFGPGTRLTVL.

This sequence joins TRBV2 and TRBJ1-2; TRBD1 agrees at 8 bases. The V gene end was trimmed by 6 bases and the J gene end by 0 bases; junction bases not matched to a gene: 9. Germline lookup yields CDR1 SNHLY and CDR2 FYNNEI. This CDR3 is built from 16 residues. The CDR3 DNA is TGTGCCAGCAGAGACCACAGGGGGAATTCTAACTATGGCTACACCTTC. This translates into CASRDHRGNSNYGYTF.

This clone was seen many times. The rearrangement links TRBV6-1 to TRBJ2-1; a possible D gene is TRBD2 (6 bases). CDR1 MNHNS and CDR2 SASEGT come from the germline V gene. The V gene lost 1 base and the J gene lost 0 bases, with 7 bases spanning the gap. The CDR3 loop spans 15 amino acids. CDR3 coding DNA: TGTGCCAGCAGTGAAGTCGGGGGCTCCTACAATGAGCAGTTCTTC. Translation: CASSEVGGSYNEQFF.

The table lists this clone with a count of one. The V gene is TRBV5-4, the J gene TRBJ2-1; D is ambiguous. Germline V lookup: CDR1 SGHNT, CDR2 YYREEE (reference sequence). The CDR3 is 14 residues long. The V end lost 6 bases, the J end lost 3 bases, and 13 bases lay between the germline ends. The CDR3 nucleotides are TGTGCCAGCAAAGACATAAGCATCTACAATGAGCAGTTCTTC. Translated, it gives CASKDISIYNEQFF. Full variable domain (missing parts from reference TRBV5-4 and TRBJ2-1): ETGVTQSPTHLIKTRGQQVTLRCSSQSGHNTVSWYQQALGQGPQFIFQYYREEENGRGNFPPRFSGLQFPNYSSELNVNALELDDSALYLCASKDISIYNEQFFGPGTRLTVL.

The chain joins TRBV19 to TRBJ2-4; maybe TRBD1 (6 bases). The CDR3 is 13 amino acids. CDR1 and CDR2 (germline): LNHDA, SQIVND (reference sequence). The V end lost 10 bases, the J end lost 7 bases, and 17 bases lay between the germline ends. The chain's CDR3 is CATQSWTANIQYF. CDR3 DNA: TGTGCCACCCAGAGTTGGACAGCTAACATTCAGTACTTC.

The J gene is TRBJ1-4, the V gene TRBV27, with a weak D call TRBD1 (5 bases). The CDR3 is made up of 14 amino acids. In germline, CDR1 is MNHEY, CDR2 SMNVEV (reference sequence). The germline V and J ends were trimmed by 2 bases and 8 bases, with 12 bases remaining between them. The CDR3 region is CASSLRTGWEKLFF. Written as DNA, the CDR3 is TGTGCCAGCAGTTTACGAACAGGTTGGGAAAAACTGTTTTTT.

This chain links TRBV10-1 with TRBJ1-6, with D possibly matching TRBD1 (6 bases). V lost 6 bases and J 9 bases, leaving 18 bases between the germline ends. The CDR3 loop spans 15 amino acids. From germline, CDR1 is WNHNN and CDR2 SYGVQD (reference sequence). This chain's CDR3 is CASRDERGESSPLHF. For the CDR3, the DNA is TGCGCCAGCAGGGACGAGAGGGGGGAGAGTTCACCCCTCCACTTT.

The chain links TRBV2 to TRBJ2-2; 8 bases line up with TRBD1. Trimming cost V 7 bases and J 4 bases; bases outside gene matches: 8. This CDR3 spans 15 amino acids. Germline CDR1 reads SNHLY; CDR2 reads FYNNEI. The CDR3: CASKFGTGSTGELFF. CDR3 nucleotides: TGTGCCAGCAAGTTCGGGACAGGATCCACCGGGGAGCTGTTTTTT.

The chain couples TRBV10-3 to TRBJ1-5; no firm D call. Germline assignment: CDR1 ENHRY and CDR2 SYGVKD. The CDR3 covers 14 residues. With 10 bases removed from V and 0 bases from J, the gap between germline ends came to 13 bases. This CDR3 is CATSGDSSNQPQHF. The DNA for the CDR3 is TGTGCCACATCCGGCGACTCTAGCAATCAGCCCCAGCATTTT.

This chain connects TRBV7-9 to TRBJ1-1, with D uncertain. V lost 5 bases to trimming and J lost 4 bases, with 11 bases between them. CDR3 length: 13 amino acids. The germline V gene encodes CDR1 SEHNR and CDR2 FQNEAQ (reference sequence). The CDR3 here is CASSPLEGTEAFF. The CDR3 DNA follows: TGTGCCAGCAGCCCGCTCGAGGGCACTGAAGCTTTCTTT.

The rearrangement links TRBV14 to TRBJ2-7; tentative D call: TRBD1 (5 bases). The germline V gene has CDR1 SGHDN and CDR2 FVKESK. This CDR3 has 13 residues. Trimming cost V 1 base and J 2 bases, with 6 bases left between them. The CDR3 DNA is TGTGCCAGCAGCCAAGCCAGGGCCTACGAGCAGTACTTC. Residues: CASSQARAYEQYF.

The CDR3 nucleotides read TGTGCCTGGAGTGTACCTGGGGCCAACGTCCTGACTTTC. It codes for CAWSVPGANVLTF. The chain joins TRBV30 to TRBJ2-6; D ambiguous. Looked up from germline, CDR1 is GTSNPN and CDR2 is SVGIG (reference sequence). Trimming took 0 bases from V and 2 from J, leaving 2 bases between them. The CDR3 runs 13 residues.